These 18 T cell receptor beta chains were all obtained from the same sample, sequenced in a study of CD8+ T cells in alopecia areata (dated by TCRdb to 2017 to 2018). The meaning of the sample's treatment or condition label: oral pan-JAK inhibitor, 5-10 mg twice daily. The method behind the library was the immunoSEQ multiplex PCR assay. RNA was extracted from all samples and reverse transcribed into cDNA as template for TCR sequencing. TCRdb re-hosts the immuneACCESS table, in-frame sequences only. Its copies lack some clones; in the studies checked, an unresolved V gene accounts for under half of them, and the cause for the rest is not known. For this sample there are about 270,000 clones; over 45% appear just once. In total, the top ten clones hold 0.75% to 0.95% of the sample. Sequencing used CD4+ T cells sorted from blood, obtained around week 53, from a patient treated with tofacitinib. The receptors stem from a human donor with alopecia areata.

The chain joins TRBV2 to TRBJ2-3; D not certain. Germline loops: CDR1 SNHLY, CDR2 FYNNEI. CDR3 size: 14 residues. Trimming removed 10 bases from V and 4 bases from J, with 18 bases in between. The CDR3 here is CATRLLSSADTQYF. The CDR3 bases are TGTGCCACCCGCCTTCTTTCAAGCGCAGATACGCAGTATTTT.

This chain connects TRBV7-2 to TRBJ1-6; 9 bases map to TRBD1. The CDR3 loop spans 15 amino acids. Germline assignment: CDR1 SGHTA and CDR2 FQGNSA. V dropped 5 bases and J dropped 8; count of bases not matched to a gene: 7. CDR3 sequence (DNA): TGTGCCAGCAGCATAATGGGACAGGGTGATTCACCCCTCCACTTT. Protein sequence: CASSIMGQGDSPLHF.

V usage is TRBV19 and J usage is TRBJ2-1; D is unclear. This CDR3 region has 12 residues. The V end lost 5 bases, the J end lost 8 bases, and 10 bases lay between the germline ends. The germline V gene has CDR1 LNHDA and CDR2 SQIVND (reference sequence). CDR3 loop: CASSAYLDEQFF. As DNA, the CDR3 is TGTGCCAGTAGTGCCTACTTGGATGAGCAGTTCTTC.

The chain's CDR3 is CASRMGQKSNQPQHF. The CDR3 DNA reads TGTGCCAGTAGGATGGGACAGAAAAGCAATCAGCCCCAGCATTTT. This chain links TRBV19 with TRBJ1-5; 7 nucleotides agree with TRBD1. CDR1 is LNHDA and CDR2 is SQIVND in the germline V gene (reference sequence). With V trimmed by 6 bases and J by 1 base, 6 bases remained unmatched. The length of the CDR3 is 15 residues.

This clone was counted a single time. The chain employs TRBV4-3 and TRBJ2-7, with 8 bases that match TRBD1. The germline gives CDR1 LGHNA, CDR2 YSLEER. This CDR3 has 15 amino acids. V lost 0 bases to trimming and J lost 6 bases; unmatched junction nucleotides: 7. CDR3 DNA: TGCGCCAGCAGCCAAGAACCCCTGACAGGGGCCGAGCAGTACTTC. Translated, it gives CASSQEPLTGAEQYF.

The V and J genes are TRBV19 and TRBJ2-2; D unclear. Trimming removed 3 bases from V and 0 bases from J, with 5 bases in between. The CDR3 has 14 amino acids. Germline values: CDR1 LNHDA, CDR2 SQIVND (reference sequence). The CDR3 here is CASSIRSNTGELFF. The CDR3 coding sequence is TGTGCCAGTAGTATTCGTTCGAACACCGGGGAGCTGTTTTTT.

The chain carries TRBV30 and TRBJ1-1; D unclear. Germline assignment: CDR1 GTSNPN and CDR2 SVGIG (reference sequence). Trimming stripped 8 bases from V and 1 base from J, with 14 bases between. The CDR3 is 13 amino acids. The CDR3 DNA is TGTGCCGGCTTACGTGATGGGAACACTGAAGCTTTCTTT. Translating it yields CAGLRDGNTEAFF.

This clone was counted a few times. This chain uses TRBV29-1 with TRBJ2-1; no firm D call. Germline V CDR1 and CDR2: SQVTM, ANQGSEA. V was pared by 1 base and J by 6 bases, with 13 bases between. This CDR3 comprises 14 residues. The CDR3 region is CSVEGGGTANEQFF. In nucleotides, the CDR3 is TGCAGCGTTGAAGGGGGTGGTACGGCCAATGAGCAGTTCTTC.

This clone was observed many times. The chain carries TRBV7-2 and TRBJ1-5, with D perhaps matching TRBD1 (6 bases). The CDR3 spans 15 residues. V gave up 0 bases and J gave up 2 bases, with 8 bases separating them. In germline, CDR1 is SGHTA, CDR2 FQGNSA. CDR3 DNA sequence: TGTGCCAGCAGCTTAGCGTCAGGGGGCAATCAGCCCCAGCATTTT. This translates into CASSLASGGNQPQHF.

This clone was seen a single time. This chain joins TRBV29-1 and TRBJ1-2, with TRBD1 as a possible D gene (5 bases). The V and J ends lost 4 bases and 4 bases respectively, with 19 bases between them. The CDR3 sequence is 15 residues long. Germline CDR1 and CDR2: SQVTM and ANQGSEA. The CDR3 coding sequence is TGCAGCGTTGGGGGGGACTCGACCCTCCCCTATGGCTACACCTTC. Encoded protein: CSVGGDSTLPYGYTF.

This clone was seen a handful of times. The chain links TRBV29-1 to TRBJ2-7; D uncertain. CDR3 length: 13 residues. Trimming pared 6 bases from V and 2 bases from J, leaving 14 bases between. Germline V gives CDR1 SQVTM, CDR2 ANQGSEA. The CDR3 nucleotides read TGCAGCGTCTCAGAGACGTTCGCCTACGAGCAGTACTTC. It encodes CSVSETFAYEQYF.

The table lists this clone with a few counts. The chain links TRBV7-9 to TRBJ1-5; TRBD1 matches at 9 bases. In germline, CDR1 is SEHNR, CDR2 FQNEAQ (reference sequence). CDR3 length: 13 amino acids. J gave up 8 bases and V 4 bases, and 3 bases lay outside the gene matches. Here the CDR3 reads CASSWTGDEPQHF. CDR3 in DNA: TGTGCCAGCAGCTGGACAGGGGACGAGCCCCAGCATTTT.

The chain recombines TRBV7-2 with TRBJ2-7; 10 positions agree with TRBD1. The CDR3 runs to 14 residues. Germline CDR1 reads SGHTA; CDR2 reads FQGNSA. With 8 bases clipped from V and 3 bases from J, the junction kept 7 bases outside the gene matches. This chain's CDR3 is CASQSGDRGYEQYF. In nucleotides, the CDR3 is TGTGCCAGCCAAAGTGGGGACAGGGGCTACGAGCAGTACTTC.

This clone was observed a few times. The CDR3 spells CASSDSTSGGAETQYF. The CDR3, as DNA: TGTGCCAGCAGCGACTCGACTAGCGGGGGGGCTGAGACCCAGTACTTC. This chain links TRBV5-4 with TRBJ2-5, with TRBD2 identical over 14 bases. V dropped 4 bases and J dropped 5; count of bases not matched to a gene: 7. Germline assignment: CDR1 SGHNT and CDR2 YYREEE (reference sequence). The CDR3 loop spans 16 amino acids.

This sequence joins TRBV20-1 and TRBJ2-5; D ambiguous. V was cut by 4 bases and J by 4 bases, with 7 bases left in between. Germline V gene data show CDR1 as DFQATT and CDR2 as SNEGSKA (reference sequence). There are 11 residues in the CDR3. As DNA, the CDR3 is TGCAGTGCTATGGGCGTAGAGACCCAGTACTTC. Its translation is CSAMGVETQYF.

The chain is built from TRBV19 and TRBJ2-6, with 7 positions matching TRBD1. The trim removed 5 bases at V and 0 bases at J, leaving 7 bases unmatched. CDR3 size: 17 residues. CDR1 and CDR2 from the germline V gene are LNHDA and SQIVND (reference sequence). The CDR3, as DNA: TGTGCCAGTAGTGACGGGACAGTCAGCTCTGGGGCCAACGTCCTGACTTTC. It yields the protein CASSDGTVSSGANVLTF.

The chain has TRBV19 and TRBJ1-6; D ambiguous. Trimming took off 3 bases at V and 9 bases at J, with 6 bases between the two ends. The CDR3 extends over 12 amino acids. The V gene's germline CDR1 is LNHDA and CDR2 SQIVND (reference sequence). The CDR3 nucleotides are TGTGCCAGTAGTATGGAACTTTCACCCCTCCACTTT. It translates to CASSMELSPLHF.

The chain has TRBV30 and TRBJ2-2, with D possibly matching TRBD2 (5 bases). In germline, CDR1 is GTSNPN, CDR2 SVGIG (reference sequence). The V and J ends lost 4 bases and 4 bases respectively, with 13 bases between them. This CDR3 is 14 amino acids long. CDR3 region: CAWMRARVTGELFF. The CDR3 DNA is TGTGCCTGGATGCGAGCGCGGGTCACCGGGGAGCTGTTTTTT.